The clone carrying this T cell receptor (beta chain) has a handful of counts. Its antigen is currently unknown. These data belong to a study of vaccination and CD4 T cells after COVID-19. Study-level background: Nasal swab PCR detected SARS-CoV-2 in convalescent patients; under 10 had mild disease, one severe.

Stated treatment: approximately nine-day PBMC culture with coronavirus spike peptide pools or control peptides (ViraFEST assay). Under the ViraFEST approach, antigen-specific T cells were expanded with peptide pools and TCRs subsequently sequenced. Peptide pools at roughly 10 ug/ml stimulated approximately 2 million PBMCs per well with approximately 9.3 IU/ml IL-2. The ends lost 5 bases at V and 0 bases at J; junction bases unmatched: 10. Germline lookup yields CDR1 SEHNR and CDR2 FQNEAQ (reference sequence). This CDR3 has 17 amino acids. The Oncomine TCR Beta short-read assay was what sequenced the DNA obtained from cultured CD4+ T cells. TCRdb recomputed calls from the PCR reads with MiXCR, one row per CDR3 protein. The sample includes 15,000 or so distinct CDR3 sequences, approximately 53% of them seen just once.

What was sequenced was CD4+ T cells from blood, cultured in vitro. V gene TRBV7-9 combines with J gene TRBJ1-3; 7 bases fit TRBD1. This sequence was found in a human donor who had recovered from COVID-19. The CDR3 spells CASSPDRVTISGNTIYF. The CDR3 region has the DNA TGTGCCAGCAGCCCTGACAGGGTAACTATCTCTGGAAACACCATATATTTT.